The 20 T cell receptor beta chains below were found in one sample sequenced in a study of CD8+CD57+ T cells in acquired aplastic anemia. Patients included in sequencing had previously demonstrated CD8+CD57+ cell expansion by flow cytometry. CDR3 and TCR beta VDJ profiling relied on genomic DNA as the template. TCRdb recomputed calls from the reads with MiXCR, one row per CDR3 protein. The sample lists under 200,000 distinct CDR3 sequences; around 48% were seen once. The specimen sequenced was sorted CD4+, CD8+, or CD8+CD57+ T cells (not recorded which) from PBMCs. The source of these receptors is a human donor with aplastic anemia.

This clonotype was picked up a small number of times. The rearrangement links TRBV6-1 to TRBJ2-7, with 8 bases identical to TRBD2. The CDR3 runs 13 residues. V lost 6 bases to trimming and J lost 2 bases; unmatched junction nucleotides: 3. CDR1 MNHNS and CDR2 SASEGT come from the germline V gene. The CDR3 DNA sequence: TGTGCCAGCAGCCAGGGACTAGCCTACGAGCAGTACTTC. Amino acids: CASSQGLAYEQYF.

J is TRBJ2-1 and V is TRBV10-3, with 10 bases matching TRBD2. The V segment lost 1 base and the J segment 3 bases; nucleotides outside the gene matches: 9. This CDR3 comprises 18 residues. Germline assignment: CDR1 ENHRY and CDR2 SYGVKD. For the CDR3, the DNA is TGTGCCATCAGTGAGTGGGTACAGCGGGAGGGATTCTACAATGAGCAGTTCTTC. Its protein is CAISEWVQREGFYNEQFF.

This clonotype was recorded many times. This chain connects TRBV6-1 to TRBJ2-3; D uncertain. Germline V gives CDR1 MNHNS, CDR2 SASEGT. Trimming left V 5 bases short and J 2 bases short, with 8 bases between. CDR3 length: 13 residues. The CDR3 DNA reads as TGTGCCAGCAGTCCGCAGTACACAGATACGCAGTATTTT. Encoded protein: CASSPQYTDTQYF.

The CDR3 spells CANSAGPNTEAFF. Written as DNA, the CDR3 is TGTGCCAACAGTGCCGGGCCGAACACTGAAGCTTTCTTT. The V and J genes are TRBV9 and TRBJ1-1; D is unresolved. This CDR3 comprises 13 residues. V gave up 9 bases and J gave up 1 base, with 13 bases separating them. Germline V lookup: CDR1 SGDLS, CDR2 YYNGEE.

V is TRBV24-1 and J is TRBJ1-5; D unresolved. Trimming left V 3 bases short and J 7 bases short, with 12 bases between. This CDR3 comprises 14 residues. Germline lookup yields CDR1 KGHDR and CDR2 SFDVKD. The CDR3 DNA follows: TGTGCCACCAGTGATAAAACCCTGGGGCAGCCCCAGCATTTT. Amino acids: CATSDKTLGQPQHF.

The genes are TRBV20-1 and TRBJ1-5; no firm D call. Germline V CDR1 and CDR2: DFQATT, SNEGSKA (reference sequence). V lost 0 bases and J 4 bases, leaving 7 bases between the germline ends. The CDR3 is 13 residues long. The CDR3 coding sequence is TGCAGTGCTAGAGATGTCAGTAATCAGCCCCAGCATTTT. Translated, it gives CSARDVSNQPQHF.

This clonotype showed up just once. The V and J genes are TRBV12-3 or TRBV12-4 and TRBJ1-1; D gene unclear. V gave up 2 bases and J gave up 4 bases, with 11 bases separating them. This CDR3 has 14 residues. The CDR3 protein is CASSLSRRFTEAFF. CDR3 coding DNA: TGTGCCAGCAGTTTAAGTCGACGTTTCACTGAAGCTTTCTTT.

This clonotype came up many times. The chain carries TRBV20-1 and TRBJ2-7; 12 bases map to TRBD2. Per germline, CDR1 DFQATT and CDR2 SNEGSKA (reference sequence). V was pared by 4 bases and J by 1 base, with 2 bases of the junction left unmatched. The CDR3 is made up of 14 amino acids. The CDR3 sequence: CSAKGLAGSYEQYF. CDR3 nucleotide sequence: TGCAGTGCTAAGGGACTAGCGGGTTCCTACGAGCAGTACTTC.

This sequence joins TRBV18 and TRBJ1-2; TRBD1 is a possible D gene (5 bases). Germline lookup yields CDR1 KGHSH and CDR2 LQKENI. The CDR3 length is 13 residues. Trimming pared 8 bases from V and 7 bases from J, leaving 17 bases between. The CDR3: CASRLVPGPGYTF. The CDR3 bases are TGTGCCAGCCGCTTAGTTCCGGGGCCTGGCTACACCTTC.

The chain has TRBV7-8 and TRBJ2-7; 7 nucleotides agree with TRBD2. The V gene end was trimmed by 2 bases and the J gene end by 2 bases; junction bases not matched to a gene: 9. This CDR3 spans 16 amino acids. CDR1 is SGHVS and CDR2 is FQNEAQ in the germline V gene. This CDR3 is CASSLFGGGPTYEQYF. In nucleotides, the CDR3 is TGTGCCAGCAGCTTATTTGGGGGAGGGCCCACCTACGAGCAGTACTTC.

Here the CDR3 DNA reads TGCAGTGCTAGCGCGGGAGGGCCCTCCTACAATGAGCAGTTCTTC. It encodes CSASAGGPSYNEQFF. This rearrangement joins TRBV20-1 to TRBJ2-1; 9 bases are shared with TRBD2. This CDR3 spans 15 amino acids. CDR1 is DFQATT, CDR2 SNEGSKA, per germline (reference sequence). V was pared by 3 bases and J by 0 bases, with 3 bases of the junction left unmatched.

This clonotype showed up many times. The chain employs TRBV15 and TRBJ2-2; 8 bases are a match to TRBD1. Germline V lookup: CDR1 LNHNV, CDR2 YYDKDF (reference sequence). The CDR3 totals 16 residues. The junction had 7 bases not matched to a gene; V was cut back by 4 bases and J by 3 bases. In nucleotides, the CDR3 is TGTGCCACCAGCACCCGACAGGGGCCCTACACCGGGGAGCTGTTTTTT. Translating gives CATSTRQGPYTGELFF. The full variable domain, completed using reference TRBV15 and TRBJ2-2, is DAMVIQNPRYQVTQFGKPVTLSCSQTLNHNVMYWYQQKSSQAPKLLFHYYDKDFNNEADTPDNFQSRRPNTSFCFLDIRSPGLGDTAMYLCATSTRQGPYTGELFFGEGSRLTVL.

This clonotype was counted only a few times. In DNA form, the CDR3 reads TGCAGCGTTAGTACGGGGGAGCAGTACTTC. Protein: CSVSTGEQYF. This chain uses TRBV29-1 with TRBJ2-7, with a weak D call TRBD2 (5 bases). Germline values: CDR1 SQVTM, CDR2 ANQGSEA. The CDR3 covers 10 residues. V lost 5 bases to trimming and J lost 7 bases, with 9 bases between them.

V is TRBV20-1 and J is TRBJ1-1, with a tentative D call TRBD1 (5 bases). The CDR3 sequence is 14 residues long. The germline CDR1 and CDR2 sequences are DFQATT and SNEGSKA (reference sequence). The V and J ends lost 1 base and 2 bases respectively, with 11 bases between them. The CDR3 loop reads CSARVGGVNTEAFF. CDR3 sequence (DNA): TGCAGTGCTAGAGTTGGAGGGGTTAACACTGAAGCTTTCTTT.

This clonotype was seen ten or more times. This chain uses TRBV4-1 with TRBJ2-5; D could derive from TRBD1 or TRBD2 (6 bases each). Germline loops: CDR1 MGHRA, CDR2 YSYEKL. Trimming took off 5 bases at V and 3 bases at J, with 16 bases between the two ends. This CDR3 spans 15 amino acids. CDR3 loop: CASSVRGAQEETQYF. The CDR3 DNA reads as TGCGCCAGCAGCGTGAGGGGGGCGCAGGAAGAGACCCAGTACTTC.

This chain connects TRBV12-3 or TRBV12-4 to TRBJ1-3; D is perhaps TRBD1 (5 bases). Trimming removed 7 bases at V and 4 bases at J, with 14 bases between. The CDR3 covers 14 residues. The CDR3 region has the DNA TGTGCCAGCAACGGGGGAGGGGTAGGAAACACCATATATTTT. It specifies CASNGGGVGNTIYF.

This clonotype was counted at least ten times. The genes are TRBV9 and TRBJ2-7; D gene uncertain. Germline values: CDR1 SGDLS, CDR2 YYNGEE. Deletions cut 0 bases from V and 3 bases from J, with 7 bases between. This CDR3 region has 13 residues. CDR3 residues: CASSVGTNYEQYF. In nucleotides, the CDR3 is TGTGCCAGCAGCGTAGGAACAAACTACGAGCAGTACTTC.

The chain uses TRBV15 and TRBJ2-7; 9 bases map to TRBD1. The length of the CDR3 is 15 residues. The J segment lost 0 bases and the V segment lost 2 bases, leaving 2 bases of the junction unmatched. CDR1 and CDR2 (germline): LNHNV, YYDKDF (reference sequence). The CDR3 nucleotides read TGTGCCACCAGCAGAAGACAGGGGGGCTCCTACGAGCAGTACTTC. It is translated as CATSRRQGGSYEQYF. The whole variable domain, filled in from reference TRBV15 and TRBJ2-7, reads DAMVIQNPRYQVTQFGKPVTLSCSQTLNHNVMYWYQQKSSQAPKLLFHYYDKDFNNEADTPDNFQSRRPNTSFCFLDIRSPGLGDTAMYLCATSRRQGGSYEQYFGPGTRLTVT.

Many counts were recorded for this clonotype. This sequence joins TRBV5-1 and TRBJ1-5, with TRBD1 matching 8 bases. Germline V CDR1 and CDR2: SGHRS, YFSETQ. The V segment lost 2 bases and the J segment 1 base; nucleotides outside the gene matches: 2. This CDR3 is 15 amino acids long. Written as DNA, the CDR3 is TGCGCCAGCAGCTTAGGACAGGGCAGCAATCAGCCCCAGCATTTT. Residues: CASSLGQGSNQPQHF.

There are many counts of this clonotype. The genes are TRBV11-3 and TRBJ2-7; TRBD1 matches 7 bases. V shed 5 bases and J 1 base; nucleotides not matched to a gene: 5. Germline V lookup: CDR1 SGHNT, CDR2 YENEEA. CDR3 length equals 14 residues. CDR3 nucleotide sequence: TGTGCCAGCAGCCCGGACAGGTATTCCTACGAGCAGTACTTC. Encoded protein: CASSPDRYSYEQYF.